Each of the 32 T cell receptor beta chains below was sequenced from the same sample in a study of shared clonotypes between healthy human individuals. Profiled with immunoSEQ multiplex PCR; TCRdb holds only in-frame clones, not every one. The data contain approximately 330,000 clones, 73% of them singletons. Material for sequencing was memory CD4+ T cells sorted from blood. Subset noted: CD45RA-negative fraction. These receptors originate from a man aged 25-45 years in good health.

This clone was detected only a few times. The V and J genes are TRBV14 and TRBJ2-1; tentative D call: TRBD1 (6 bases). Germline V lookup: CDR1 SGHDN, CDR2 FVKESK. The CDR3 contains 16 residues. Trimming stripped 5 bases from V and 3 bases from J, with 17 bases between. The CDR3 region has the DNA TGTGCCAGCAGCAGCCGAACAGGGCTAGTCTACAATGAGCAGTTCTTC. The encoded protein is CASSSRTGLVYNEQFF.

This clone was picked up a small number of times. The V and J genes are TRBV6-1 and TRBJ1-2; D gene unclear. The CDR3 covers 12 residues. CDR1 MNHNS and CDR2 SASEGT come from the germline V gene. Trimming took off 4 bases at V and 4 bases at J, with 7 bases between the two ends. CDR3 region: CASSGEGYGYTF. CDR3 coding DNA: TGTGCCAGCAGTGGGGAGGGCTATGGCTACACCTTC.

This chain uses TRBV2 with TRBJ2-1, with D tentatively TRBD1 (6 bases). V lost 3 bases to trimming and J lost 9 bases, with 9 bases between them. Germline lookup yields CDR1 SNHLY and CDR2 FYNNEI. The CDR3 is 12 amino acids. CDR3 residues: CASSDRGREQFF. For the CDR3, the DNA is TGTGCCAGCAGTGACAGGGGCCGTGAGCAGTTCTTC.

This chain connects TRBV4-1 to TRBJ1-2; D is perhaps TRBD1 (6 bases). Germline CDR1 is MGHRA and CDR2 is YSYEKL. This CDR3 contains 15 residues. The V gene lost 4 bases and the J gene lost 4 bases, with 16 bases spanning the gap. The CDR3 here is CASSPTTGGGYGYTF. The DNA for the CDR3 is TGCGCCAGCAGCCCTACGACAGGAGGTGGCTATGGCTACACCTTC.

The CDR3 coding sequence is TGTGCCAGCAGTTCCCCCAGGGACATGCTCACTGAAGCTTTCTTT. It translates to CASSSPRDMLTEAFF. This rearrangement joins TRBV28 to TRBJ1-1; D is perhaps TRBD1 (6 bases). Trimming shortened V by 4 bases and J by 4 bases, and 16 bases separated the two germline ends. This CDR3 is 15 amino acids long. Germline CDR1 MDHEN, CDR2 SYDVKM.

The CDR3 region is CASSQMDRDTEAFF. The CDR3, as DNA: TGCGCCAGCAGCCAGATGGACAGGGACACTGAAGCTTTCTTT. The chain employs TRBV4-3 and TRBJ1-1; 8 nucleotides line up with TRBD1. Germline V gene sequence: CDR1 LGHNA, CDR2 YSLEER. V lost 3 bases and J lost 3; bases outside the gene matches: 3. The CDR3 sequence is 14 residues long.

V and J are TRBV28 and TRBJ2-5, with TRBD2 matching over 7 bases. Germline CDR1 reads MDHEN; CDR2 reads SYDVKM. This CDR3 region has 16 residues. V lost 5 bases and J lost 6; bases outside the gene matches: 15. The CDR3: CASSARTRRDVKTQYF. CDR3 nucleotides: TGTGCCAGCAGTGCACGGACTAGAAGAGATGTAAAGACCCAGTACTTC.

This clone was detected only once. CDR3 DNA: TGTGCCAGCAGCTTGGAACCCTGGGGTGAAAAACTGTTTTTT. Amino acids: CASSLEPWGEKLFF. This rearrangement joins TRBV5-5 to TRBJ1-4; D is unclear. Trimming removed 0 bases at V and 7 bases at J, with 10 bases between. CDR1 SGHKS and CDR2 YYEKEE come from the germline V gene (reference sequence). The CDR3 is made up of 14 amino acids.

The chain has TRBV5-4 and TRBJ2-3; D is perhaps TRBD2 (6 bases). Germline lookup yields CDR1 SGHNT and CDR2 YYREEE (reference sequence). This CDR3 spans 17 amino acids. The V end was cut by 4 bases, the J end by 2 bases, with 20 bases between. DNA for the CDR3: TGTGCCAGCAGCCAAGGGACTGGCCAACATCTCACAGATACGCAGTATTTT. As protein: CASSQGTGQHLTDTQYF.

The CDR3 sequence: CASSRGYQETQYF. Here the CDR3 DNA reads TGTGCCAGCAGCCGTGGGTATCAAGAGACCCAGTACTTC. The chain is built from TRBV5-4 and TRBJ2-5; D is unclear. Trimming shortened V by 4 bases and J by 2 bases, and 9 bases separated the two germline ends. This CDR3 has 13 residues. Germline loops: CDR1 SGHNT, CDR2 YYREEE (reference sequence). Together with reference TRBV5-4 and TRBJ2-5, the CDR3 gives the full variable domain: ETGVTQSPTHLIKTRGQQVTLRCSSQSGHNTVSWYQQALGQGPQFIFQYYREEENGRGNFPPRFSGLQFPNYSSELNVNALELDDSALYLCASSRGYQETQYFGPGTRLLVL.

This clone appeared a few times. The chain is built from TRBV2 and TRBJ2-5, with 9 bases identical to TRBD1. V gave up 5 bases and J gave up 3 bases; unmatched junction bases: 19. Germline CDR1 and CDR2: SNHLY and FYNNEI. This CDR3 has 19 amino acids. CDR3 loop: CASSPPGQGLELPKETQYF. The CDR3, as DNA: TGTGCCAGCAGTCCACCGGGACAGGGATTAGAATTACCAAAAGAGACCCAGTACTTC. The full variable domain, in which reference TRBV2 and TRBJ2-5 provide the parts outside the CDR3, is EPEVTQTPSHQVTQMGQEVILRCVPISNHLYFYWYRQILGQKVEFLVSFYNNEISEKSEIFDDQFSVERPDGSNFTLKIRSTKLEDSAMYFCASSPPGQGLELPKETQYFGPGTRLLVL.

CDR3 sequence (DNA): TGTGCCACCAGCGCTCGGGGTGCGAATGAGCAGTTCTTC. Protein product: CATSARGANEQFF. The chain combines TRBV15 with TRBJ2-1; TRBD2 is a possible D gene (5 bases). This CDR3 region has 13 residues. Trimming left V 5 bases short and J 7 bases short, with 12 bases between. Germline V CDR1 and CDR2: LNHNV, YYDKDF (reference sequence).

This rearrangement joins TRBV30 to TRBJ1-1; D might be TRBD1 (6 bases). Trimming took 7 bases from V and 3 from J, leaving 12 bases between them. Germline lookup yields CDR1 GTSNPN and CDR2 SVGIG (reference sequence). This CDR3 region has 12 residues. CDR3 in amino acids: CAYVGGYTEAFF. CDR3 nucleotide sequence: TGTGCCTACGTCGGGGGCTACACTGAAGCTTTCTTT.

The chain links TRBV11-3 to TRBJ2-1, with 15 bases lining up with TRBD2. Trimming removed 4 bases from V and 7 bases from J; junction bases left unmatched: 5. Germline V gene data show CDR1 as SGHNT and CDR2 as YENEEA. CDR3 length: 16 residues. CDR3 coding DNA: TGTGCCAGCAGCTCGGGGGGACTAGCGGGAGGTAATGAGCAGTTCTTC. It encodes CASSSGGLAGGNEQFF.

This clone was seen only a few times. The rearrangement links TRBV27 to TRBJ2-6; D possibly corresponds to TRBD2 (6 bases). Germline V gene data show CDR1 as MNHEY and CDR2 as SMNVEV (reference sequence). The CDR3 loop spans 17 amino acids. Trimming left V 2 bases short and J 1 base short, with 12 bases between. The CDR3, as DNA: TGTGCCAGCAGTTTAATCTCAGGGAGGTCTGGGGCCAACGTCCTGACTTTC. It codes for CASSLISGRSGANVLTF.

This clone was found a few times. The CDR3 sequence: CASEGDLGNEQFF. CDR3 nucleotides: TGTGCCAGCGAGGGGGACCTCGGGAATGAGCAGTTCTTC. The genes are TRBV28 and TRBJ2-1; TRBD1 might be the D (6 bases). The ends were cut back, 8 bases at V and 7 bases at J, with 15 bases in the middle. CDR3 size: 13 residues. Germline V gives CDR1 MDHEN, CDR2 SYDVKM.

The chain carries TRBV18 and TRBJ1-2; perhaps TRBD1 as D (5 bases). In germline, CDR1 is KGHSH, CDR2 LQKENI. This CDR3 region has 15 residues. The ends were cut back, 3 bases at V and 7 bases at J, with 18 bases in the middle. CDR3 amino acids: CASSPRSMGDVGYTF. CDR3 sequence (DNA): TGTGCCAGCTCACCCCGGAGCATGGGGGATGTTGGCTACACCTTC.

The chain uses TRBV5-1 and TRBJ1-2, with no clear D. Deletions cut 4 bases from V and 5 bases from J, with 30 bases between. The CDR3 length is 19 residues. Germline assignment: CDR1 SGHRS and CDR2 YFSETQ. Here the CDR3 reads CASSAPSWAKGHESYGYTF. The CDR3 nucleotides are TGCGCCAGCAGCGCGCCTTCGTGGGCAAAAGGGCATGAAAGTTATGGCTACACCTTC.

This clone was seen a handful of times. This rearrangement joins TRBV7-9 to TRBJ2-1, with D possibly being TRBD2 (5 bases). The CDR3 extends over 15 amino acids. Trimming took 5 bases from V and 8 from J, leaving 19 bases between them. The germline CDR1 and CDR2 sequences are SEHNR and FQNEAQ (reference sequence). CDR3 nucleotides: TGTGCCAGCAGCCTGGGCGGAGGACTTGCCGATGAGCAGTTCTTC. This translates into CASSLGGGLADEQFF. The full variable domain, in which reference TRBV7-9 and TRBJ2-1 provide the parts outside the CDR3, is DTGVSQNPRHKITKRGQNVTFRCDPISEHNRLYWYRQTLGQGPEFLTYFQNEAQLEKSRLLSDRFSAERPKGSFSTLEIQRTEQGDSAMYLCASSLGGGLADEQFFGPGTRLTVL.

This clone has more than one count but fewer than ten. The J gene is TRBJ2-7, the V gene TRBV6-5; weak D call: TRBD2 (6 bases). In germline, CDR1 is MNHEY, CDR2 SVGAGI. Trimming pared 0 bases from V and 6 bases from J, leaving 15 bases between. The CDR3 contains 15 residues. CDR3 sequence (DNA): TGTGCCAGCAGTTACTCGGGTCCCGGGGGTGGCGAGCAGTACTTC. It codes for CASSYSGPGGGEQYF.

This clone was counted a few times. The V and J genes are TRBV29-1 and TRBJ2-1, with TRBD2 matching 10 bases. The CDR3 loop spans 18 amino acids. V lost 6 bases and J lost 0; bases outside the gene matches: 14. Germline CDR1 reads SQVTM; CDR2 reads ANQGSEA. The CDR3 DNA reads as TGCAGCGTCGTAAGGGCTAGCGGGAGATGGAGCTCCTACAATGAGCAGTTCTTC. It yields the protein CSVVRASGRWSSYNEQFF.

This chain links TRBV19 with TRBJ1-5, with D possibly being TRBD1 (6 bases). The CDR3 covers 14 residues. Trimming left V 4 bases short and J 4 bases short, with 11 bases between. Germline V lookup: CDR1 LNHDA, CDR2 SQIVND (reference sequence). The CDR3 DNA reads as TGTGCCAGTAGTAACAGGGCACAGAATCAGCCCCAGCATTTT. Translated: CASSNRAQNQPQHF.

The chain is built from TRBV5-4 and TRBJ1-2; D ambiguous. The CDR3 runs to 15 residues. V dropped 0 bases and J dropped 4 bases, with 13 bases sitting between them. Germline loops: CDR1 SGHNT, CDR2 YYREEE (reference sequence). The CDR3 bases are TGTGCCAGCAGCTTGGCCACGGCGGGGTTCTATGGCTACACCTTC. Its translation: CASSLATAGFYGYTF. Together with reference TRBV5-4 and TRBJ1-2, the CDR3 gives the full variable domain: ETGVTQSPTHLIKTRGQQVTLRCSSQSGHNTVSWYQQALGQGPQFIFQYYREEENGRGNFPPRFSGLQFPNYSSELNVNALELDDSALYLCASSLATAGFYGYTFGSGTRLTVV.

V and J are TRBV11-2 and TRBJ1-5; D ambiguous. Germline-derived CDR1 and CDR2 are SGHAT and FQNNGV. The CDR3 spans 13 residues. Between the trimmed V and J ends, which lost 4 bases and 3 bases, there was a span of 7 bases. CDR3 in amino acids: CASSWTSNQPQHF. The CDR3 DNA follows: TGTGCCAGCAGCTGGACGTCCAATCAGCCCCAGCATTTT.

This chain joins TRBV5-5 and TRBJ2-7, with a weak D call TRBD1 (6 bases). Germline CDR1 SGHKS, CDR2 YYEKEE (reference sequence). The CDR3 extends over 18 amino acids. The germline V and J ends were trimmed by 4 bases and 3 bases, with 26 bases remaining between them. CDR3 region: CASSPGLLGQRADYEQYF. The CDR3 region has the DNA TGTGCCAGCAGCCCTGGTCTATTAGGACAGAGGGCGGACTACGAGCAGTACTTC.

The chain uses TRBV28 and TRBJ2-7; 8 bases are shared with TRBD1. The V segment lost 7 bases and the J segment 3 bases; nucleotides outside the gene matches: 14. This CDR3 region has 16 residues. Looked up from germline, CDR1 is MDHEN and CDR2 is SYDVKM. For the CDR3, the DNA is TGTGCCAGCACCGCCTTTCCGGGACAGGCTTACTACGAGCAGTACTTC. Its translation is CASTAFPGQAYYEQYF. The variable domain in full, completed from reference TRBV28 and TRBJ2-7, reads DVKVTQSSRYLVKRTGEKVFLECVQDMDHENMFWYRQDPGLGLRLIYFSYDVKMKEKGDIPEGYSVSREKKERFSLILESASTNQTSMYLCASTAFPGQAYYEQYFGPGTRLTVT.

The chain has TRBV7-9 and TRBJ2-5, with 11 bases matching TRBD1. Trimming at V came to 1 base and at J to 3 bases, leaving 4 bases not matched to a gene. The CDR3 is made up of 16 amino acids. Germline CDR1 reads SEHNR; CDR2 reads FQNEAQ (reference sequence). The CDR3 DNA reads TGTGCCAGCAGCTTAGGCGGGGGACAGGGGGAAGAGACCCAGTACTTC. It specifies CASSLGGGQGEETQYF. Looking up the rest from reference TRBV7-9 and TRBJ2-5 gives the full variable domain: DTGVSQNPRHKITKRGQNVTFRCDPISEHNRLYWYRQTLGQGPEFLTYFQNEAQLEKSRLLSDRFSAERPKGSFSTLEIQRTEQGDSAMYLCASSLGGGQGEETQYFGPGTRLLVL.

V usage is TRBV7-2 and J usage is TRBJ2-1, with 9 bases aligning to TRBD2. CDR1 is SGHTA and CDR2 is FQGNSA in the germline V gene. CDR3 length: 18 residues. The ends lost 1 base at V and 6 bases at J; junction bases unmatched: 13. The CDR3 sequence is CASSLGWGTSYSPNEQFF. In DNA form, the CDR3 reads TGTGCCAGCAGCTTAGGGTGGGGGACTAGCTATTCTCCCAATGAGCAGTTCTTC.

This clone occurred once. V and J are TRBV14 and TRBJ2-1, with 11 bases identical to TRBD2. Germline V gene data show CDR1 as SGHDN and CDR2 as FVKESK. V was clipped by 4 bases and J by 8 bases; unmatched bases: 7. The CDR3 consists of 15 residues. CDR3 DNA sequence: TGTGCCAGCAGCCCCGTAGCGGGAGGGCCACATGAGCAGTTCTTC. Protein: CASSPVAGGPHEQFF.

CDR3 sequence reads: CSGNSIPFQETQYF. CDR3 sequence (DNA): TGCAGCGGTAACTCGATACCCTTTCAAGAGACCCAGTACTTC. The chain combines TRBV29-1 with TRBJ2-5, with D uncertain. The V gene lost 7 bases and the J gene lost 2 bases, with 17 bases spanning the gap. Germline V lookup: CDR1 SQVTM, CDR2 ANQGSEA. The CDR3 covers 14 residues.

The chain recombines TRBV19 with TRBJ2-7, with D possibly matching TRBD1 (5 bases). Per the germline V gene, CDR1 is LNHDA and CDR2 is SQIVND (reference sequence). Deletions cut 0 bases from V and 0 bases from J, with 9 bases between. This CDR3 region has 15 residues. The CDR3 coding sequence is TGTGCCAGTAGTATAGACTCACAGGCCTCCTACGAGCAGTACTTC. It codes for CASSIDSQASYEQYF.

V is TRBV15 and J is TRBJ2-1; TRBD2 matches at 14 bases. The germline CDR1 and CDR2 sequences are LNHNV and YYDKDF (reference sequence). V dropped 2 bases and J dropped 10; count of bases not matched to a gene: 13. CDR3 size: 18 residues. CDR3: CATSRSGTSGSRPTEQFF. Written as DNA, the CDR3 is TGTGCCACCAGCAGATCAGGGACTAGCGGGAGTCGACCGACGGAGCAGTTCTTC.